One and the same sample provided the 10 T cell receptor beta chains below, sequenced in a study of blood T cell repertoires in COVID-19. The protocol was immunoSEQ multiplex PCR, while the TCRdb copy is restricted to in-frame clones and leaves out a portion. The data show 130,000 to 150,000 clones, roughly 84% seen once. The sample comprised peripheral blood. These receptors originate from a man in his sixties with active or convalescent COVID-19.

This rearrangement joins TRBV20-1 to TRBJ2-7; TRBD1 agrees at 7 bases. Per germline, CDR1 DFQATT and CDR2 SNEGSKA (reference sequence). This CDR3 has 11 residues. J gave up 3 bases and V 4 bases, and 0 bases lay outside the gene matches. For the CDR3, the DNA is TGCAGTGCTAACAGGGGCTACGAGCAGTACTTC. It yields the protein CSANRGYEQYF.

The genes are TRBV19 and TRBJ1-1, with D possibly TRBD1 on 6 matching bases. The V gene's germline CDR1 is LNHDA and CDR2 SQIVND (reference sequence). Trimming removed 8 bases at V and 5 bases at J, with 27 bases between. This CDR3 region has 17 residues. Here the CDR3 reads CASLAGYRDMMETEAFF. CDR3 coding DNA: TGTGCCAGTCTTGCGGGCTATAGGGACATGATGGAAACTGAAGCTTTCTTT.

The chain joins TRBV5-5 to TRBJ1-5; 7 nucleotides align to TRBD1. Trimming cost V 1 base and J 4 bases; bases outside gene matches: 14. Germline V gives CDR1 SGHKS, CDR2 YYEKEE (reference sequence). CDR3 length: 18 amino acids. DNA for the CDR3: TGTGCCAGCAGCTTGCGTCCCCAGGGGGAGTTGAGGAATCAGCCCCAGCATTTT. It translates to CASSLRPQGELRNQPQHF.

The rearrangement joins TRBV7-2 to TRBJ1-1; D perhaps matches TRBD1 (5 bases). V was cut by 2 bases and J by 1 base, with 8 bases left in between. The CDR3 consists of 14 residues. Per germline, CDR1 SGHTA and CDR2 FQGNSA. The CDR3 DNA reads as TGTGCCAGCAGCTTAACCAGGGAGAACACTGAAGCTTTCTTT. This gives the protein CASSLTRENTEAFF.

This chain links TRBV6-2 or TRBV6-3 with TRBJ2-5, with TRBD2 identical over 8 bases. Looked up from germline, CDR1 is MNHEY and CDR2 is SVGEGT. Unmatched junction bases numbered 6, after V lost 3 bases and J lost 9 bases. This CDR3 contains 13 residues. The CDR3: CASSYGGGLAQYF. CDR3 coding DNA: TGTGCCAGCAGTTATGGCGGGGGGCTGGCCCAGTACTTC.

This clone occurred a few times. The CDR3: CATSAPGTGTEAFF. DNA of the CDR3: TGTGCCACCAGTGCCCCTGGGACAGGCACTGAAGCTTTCTTT. V is TRBV24-1 and J is TRBJ1-1, with 8 bases identical to TRBD1. The V segment lost 5 bases and the J segment 4 bases; nucleotides outside the gene matches: 5. Germline CDR1 and CDR2: KGHDR and SFDVKD. CDR3 length equals 14 residues.

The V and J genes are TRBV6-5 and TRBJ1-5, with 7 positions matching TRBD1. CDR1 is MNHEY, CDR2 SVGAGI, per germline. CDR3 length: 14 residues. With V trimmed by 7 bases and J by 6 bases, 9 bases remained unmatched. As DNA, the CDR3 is TGTGCCAGCACCTACCGACAGGGTGGTCAGCCCCAGCATTTT. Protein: CASTYRQGGQPQHF.

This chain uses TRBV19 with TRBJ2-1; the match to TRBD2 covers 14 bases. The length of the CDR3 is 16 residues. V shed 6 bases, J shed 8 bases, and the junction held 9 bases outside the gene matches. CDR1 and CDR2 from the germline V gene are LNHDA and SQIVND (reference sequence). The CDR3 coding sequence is TGTGCCAGTAGAGACCTGGGACTAGCGGGAGAAGATGAGCAGTTCTTC. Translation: CASRDLGLAGEDEQFF.

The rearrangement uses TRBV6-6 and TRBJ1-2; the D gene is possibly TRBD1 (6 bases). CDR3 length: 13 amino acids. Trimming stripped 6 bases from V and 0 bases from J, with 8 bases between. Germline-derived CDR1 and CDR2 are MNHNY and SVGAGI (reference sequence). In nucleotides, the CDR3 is TGTGCCAGCAGGACAGGAGCTAACTATGGCTACACCTTC. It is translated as CASRTGANYGYTF.

The CDR3 sequence is CASSPRSGGLTDTQYF. CDR3 in DNA: TGTGCCAGCAGCCCCCGTAGCGGGGGACTCACAGATACGCAGTATTTT. The chain employs TRBV3-1 (or the pseudogene TRBV3-2) and TRBJ2-3, with TRBD2 identical over 9 bases. The trim removed 4 bases at V and 2 bases at J, leaving 7 bases unmatched. The germline gives CDR1 LGHDT, CDR2 YNNKEL (reference sequence). The CDR3 is 16 amino acids.